This is a list of T cell receptor beta chains from one sample in a study of blood T cell repertoires in COVID-19. Sequenced by immunoSEQ multiplex PCR; TCRdb stores in-frame clones only, minus some. The sample lists 83,000 or so clones, around nine tenths occurring once. Source material: peripheral blood. All receptors come from a man older than 75 with active or convalescent COVID-19. CDR3s include the opening cysteine and the closing phenylalanine or tryptophan. The D gene is left open where the match is weak. Clone size appears in some rows only: once, few, many, or a class for an expanded clone.

NA	TRBV28	NA	TRBJ2-6	CASSSGAASGANVLTF	TGTGCCAGCAGTTCAGGGGCGGCCTCTGGGGCCAACGTCCTGACTTTC
NA	TRBV2	NA	TRBJ2-2	CASSAGIGGTGELFF	TGTGCCAGCAGCGCGGGAATCGGGGGTACCGGGGAGCTGTTTTTT
NA	TRBV19	NA	TRBJ2-1	CASSQGRGLSNEQFF	TGTGCCAGTAGTCAAGGGCGGGGGCTATCCAATGAGCAGTTCTTC
NA	TRBV27	NA	TRBJ2-5	CASSWGGQQETQYF	TGTGCCAGCAGTTGGGGAGGACAACAAGAGACCCAGTACTTC
once	TRBV24-1	NA	TRBJ1-1	CATRSAGARTEAFF	TGTGCCACCAGGTCAGCGGGGGCGAGGACTGAAGCTTTCTTT
NA	TRBV9	TRBD1	TRBJ1-4	CASSAGGLNEKLFF	TGTGCCAGCAGCGCAGGGGGGCTAAATGAAAAACTGTTTTTT
NA	TRBV30	NA	TRBJ1-5	CAWSNGGSNQPQHF	TGTGCCTGGAGTAATGGGGGGAGCAATCAGCCCCAGCATTTT
NA	TRBV7-8	NA	TRBJ1-1	CASSLFGGGTPGSEAFF	TGTGCCAGCAGCTTATTCGGTGGCGGGACTCCGGGTTCAGAAGCTTTCTTT
NA	TRBV5-6	TRBD1	TRBJ1-2	CASSRFGGQPNYGYTF	TGTGCCAGCAGCCGATTCGGGGGACAGCCTAACTATGGCTACACCTTC
once	TRBV6-5	NA	TRBJ1-5	CASRGGHSNQPQHF	TGTGCCAGTCGCGGGGGCCATAGCAATCAGCCCCAGCATTTT
NA	TRBV3-1/TRBV3-2	NA	TRBJ1-1	CASSHSGVTEAFF	TGTGCCAGCAGCCACTCGGGGGTCACTGAAGCTTTCTTT
NA	TRBV24-1	NA	TRBJ1-3	CATSDFSSPRGISGNTIYF	TGTGCCACCAGTGATTTTTCTAGTCCCCGTGGAATCTCTGGAAACACCATATATTTT
NA	TRBV5-4	NA	TRBJ1-1	CASSVGAITEAFF	TGTGCCAGCAGCGTAGGGGCGATCACTGAAGCTTTCTTT
NA	TRBV11-2	TRBD2	TRBJ2-5	CASSLVLAGGETQYF	TGTGCCAGCAGCTTAGTGCTAGCGGGAGGGGAGACCCAGTACTTC
NA	TRBV5-1	TRBD1	TRBJ2-5	CASSPSGTGRQETQYF	TGCGCCAGCAGCCCTTCCGGGACAGGGCGGCAAGAGACCCAGTACTTC
once	TRBV5-8	NA	TRBJ2-1	CATSKTGQSSYNEQFF	TGTGCCACCTCTAAGACGGGACAATCCTCCTACAATGAGCAGTTCTTC
once	TRBV24-1	NA	TRBJ1-2	CATSGGTGGYTF	TGTGCCACCAGTGGGGGAACGGGGGGCTACACCTTC
NA	TRBV19	NA	TRBJ1-6	CASSIGYGSPLHF	TGTGCCAGTAGTATAGGATACGGTTCACCCCTCCACTTT
once	TRBV15	TRBD1	TRBJ1-3	CATSRPRGTGGGNTIYF	TGTGCCACCAGCAGGCCCAGGGGGACAGGGGGTGGAAACACCATATATTTT
NA	TRBV19	NA	TRBJ2-2	CASHSLGANTGELFF	TGTGCCAGTCACTCATTAGGGGCGAACACCGGGGAGCTGTTTTTT
few	TRBV5-4	TRBD1	TRBJ1-1	CASSPQGSSTEAFF	TGTGCCAGCAGTCCACAGGGGAGTAGCACTGAAGCTTTCTTT
NA	TRBV29-1	TRBD1	TRBJ2-5	CSTRKGDRGETQYF	TGCAGCACAAGGAAAGGGGACAGGGGAGAGACCCAGTACTTC
NA	TRBV28	TRBD1	TRBJ1-2	CASSMDRGRSSYGYTF	TGTGCCAGCAGTATGGACAGGGGGCGATCTAGTTATGGCTACACCTTC
NA	TRBV28	TRBD2	TRBJ2-3	CASSFRRGGPDTQYF	TGTGCCAGCAGTTTCCGGCGGGGGGGCCCGGATACGCAGTATTTT
NA	TRBV6-4	NA	TRBJ1-1	CASSSGGETEAFF	TGTGCCAGCAGTAGTGGGGGCGAGACTGAAGCTTTCTTT
NA	TRBV5-1	NA	TRBJ2-5	CASSLGPSQETQYF	TGCGCCAGCAGCCTGGGTCCTTCCCAAGAGACCCAGTACTTC
once	TRBV19	TRBD2	TRBJ2-5	CASSIKVGGETQYF	TGTGCCAGTAGTATAAAGGTGGGAGGGGAGACCCAGTACTTC
NA	TRBV19	TRBD2	TRBJ2-1	CASRTSGPSYNEQFF	TGTGCCAGTAGGACTAGCGGGCCGTCCTACAATGAGCAGTTCTTC
NA	TRBV11-3	TRBD1	TRBJ1-4	CASSSRDRGQEKLFF	TGTGCCAGCAGCTCCCGGGACAGGGGACAAGAAAAACTGTTTTTT
few	TRBV6-2/TRBV6-3	NA	TRBJ1-2	CASSPRGGANYGYTF	TGTGCCAGCAGCCCTCGGGGTGGAGCTAACTATGGCTACACCTTC
NA	TRBV7-7	NA	TRBJ1-5	CASSIDTNQPQHF	TGTGCCAGCAGCATCGACACCAATCAGCCCCAGCATTTT
few	TRBV9	NA	TRBJ1-6	CASSVAGVNSPLHF	TGTGCCAGCAGCGTAGCCGGGGTCAATTCACCCCTCCACTTT
NA	TRBV19	NA	TRBJ1-5	CASSLPSQPQHF	TGTGCCAGTTCTTTACCTAGTCAGCCCCAGCATTTT
NA	TRBV7-9	TRBD1	TRBJ1-4	CASSPGQGAREKLFF	TGTGCCAGCAGCCCCGGACAGGGGGCGCGAGAAAAACTGTTTTTT
once	TRBV4-1	NA	TRBJ1-5	CASSQETTDYSNQPQHF	TGCGCCAGCAGCCAAGAGACCACAGATTATAGCAATCAGCCCCAGCATTTT
few	TRBV5-1	NA	TRBJ2-3	CASSLEGSAGDTQYF	TGCGCCAGCAGCTTAGAGGGTTCCGCAGGAGATACGCAGTATTTT
NA	TRBV18	NA	TRBJ1-1	CATMGGGDTEAFF	TGTGCCACAATGGGAGGGGGAGACACTGAAGCTTTCTTT
NA	TRBV6-6	NA	TRBJ2-3	CASRPSPADTQYF	TGTGCCAGCAGACCATCCCCGGCAGATACGCAGTATTTT
NA	TRBV19	NA	TRBJ1-5	CASSIAPEDDQPQHF	TGTGCCAGTAGTATTGCGCCGGAGGACGATCAGCCCCAGCATTTT
NA	TRBV15	TRBD1	TRBJ1-2	CATSGHRGNYGYTF	TGTGCCACCAGCGGGCACAGGGGTAACTATGGCTACACCTTC
NA	TRBV5-1	NA	TRBJ1-2	CASRQDAYYGYTF	TGCGCCAGCAGGCAGGATGCGTACTATGGCTACACCTTC
NA	TRBV27	NA	TRBJ2-2	CASSLLGSNTGELFF	TGTGCCAGCAGTTTATTGGGCTCGAACACCGGGGAGCTGTTTTTT
NA	TRBV9	NA	TRBJ2-3	CASSPTSDVTDTQYF	TGTGCCAGCAGCCCTACCAGCGACGTCACAGATACGCAGTATTTT
NA	TRBV18	TRBD1	TRBJ1-5	CASSKGQGAGQPQHF	TGTGCCAGCTCAAAAGGACAGGGGGCTGGGCAGCCCCAGCATTTT
NA	TRBV6-5	TRBD1	TRBJ1-6	CASSYDRAGSSPLHF	TGTGCCAGCAGTTACGACAGGGCTGGCAGTTCACCCCTCCACTTT
NA	TRBV6-5	TRBD1	TRBJ1-2	CASSPSLGTEYGYTF	TGTGCCAGCAGCCCAAGCCTGGGGACAGAGTATGGCTACACCTTC